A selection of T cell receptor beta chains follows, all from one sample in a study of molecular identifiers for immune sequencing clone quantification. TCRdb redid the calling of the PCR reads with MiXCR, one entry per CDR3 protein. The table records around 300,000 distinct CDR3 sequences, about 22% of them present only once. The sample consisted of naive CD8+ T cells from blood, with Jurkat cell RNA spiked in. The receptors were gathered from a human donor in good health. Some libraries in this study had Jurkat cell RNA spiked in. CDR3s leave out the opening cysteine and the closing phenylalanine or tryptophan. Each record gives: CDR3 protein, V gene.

CDR3aa: ATSDPPEETQY; v_gene: TRBV24-1
CDR3aa: SVEVKPGDAETQY; v_gene: TRBV29-1
CDR3aa: SVYGGPRNYGYT; v_gene: TRBV29-1
CDR3aa: ASSPGQGTYSGNTIY; v_gene: TRBV28
CDR3aa: ASSLNIGTEAF; v_gene: TRBV7-6
CDR3aa: ASSIAEPSYNEQF; v_gene: TRBV19
CDR3aa: ASSESQGTDTQY; v_gene: TRBV28
CDR3aa: AGSTGDGNQPQH; v_gene: TRBV6-2/TRBV6-3
CDR3aa: ASSLILAGASPSYNEQF; v_gene: TRBV11-2
CDR3aa: ASSLPDGSNQPQH; v_gene: TRBV2
CDR3aa: ASSQEDEGNYEQY; v_gene: TRBV4-3
CDR3aa: ASSLFTTGELF; v_gene: TRBV7-9
CDR3aa: ASSLDPPTGGGRGGQLC; v_gene: TRBV11-2
CDR3aa: ASSLGGDMNTEAF; v_gene: TRBV5-6
CDR3aa: ASSQVPLVGTGGRTEAF; v_gene: TRBV4-1
CDR3aa: ASSYSQAGGPETQY; v_gene: TRBV6-2/TRBV6-3
CDR3aa: ASNDGAGGGEQY; v_gene: TRBV12-3/TRBV12-4
CDR3aa: ASSYRPTGELF; v_gene: TRBV6-5
CDR3aa: ASSLDSQLSYEQY; v_gene: TRBV5-8
CDR3aa: SVELRDRGHHTGELF; v_gene: TRBV29-1
CDR3aa: ASSYPVGGVSYEQY; v_gene: TRBV7-9
CDR3aa: ASGSIGGVLF; v_gene: TRBV27
CDR3aa: ASSQDLRLGHTMNTEAF; v_gene: TRBV3-1
CDR3aa: ASSFETSGGGGGELF; v_gene: TRBV7-2
CDR3aa: ASSSLLGRGVNTQY; v_gene: TRBV11-2
CDR3aa: ASSQPGQGAFGTEAF; v_gene: TRBV4-1
CDR3aa: ASSIGTAQETQY; v_gene: TRBV7-9
CDR3aa: ASSRQGSTEAF; v_gene: TRBV7-9
CDR3aa: ASSWYGGDTQY; v_gene: TRBV7-6
CDR3aa: ATSPHPGGADIQY; v_gene: TRBV15
CDR3aa: ASSLSPLAPTDTQY; v_gene: TRBV7-3
CDR3aa: ASSPPRAF; v_gene: TRBV3-1
CDR3aa: SASTGTGGAEAF; v_gene: TRBV20-1
CDR3aa: ASSPSGGDVTGELS; v_gene: TRBV12-3/TRBV12-4
CDR3aa: ASSLDRGPYNEQF; v_gene: TRBV27
CDR3aa: ASSSGFDSDTDTQY; v_gene: TRBV7-9
CDR3aa: ASSQNRQDSNEKLF; v_gene: TRBV4-3
CDR3aa: SVEDLWGFIPDTQY; v_gene: TRBV29-1
CDR3aa: ASSFPPASGSTDTQY; v_gene: TRBV5-6
CDR3aa: ASPVGIMNTEAF; v_gene: TRBV24-1
CDR3aa: ASSPGSGSQWSSEQF; v_gene: TRBV12-3/TRBV12-4
CDR3aa: ASSFRAGPQY; v_gene: TRBV7-9
CDR3aa: ASSYSSGHQETQY; v_gene: TRBV6-5
CDR3aa: ASSLATEAF; v_gene: TRBV5-6
CDR3aa: ASRPGPLFLF; v_gene: TRBV28
CDR3aa: ASSLGSGELF; v_gene: TRBV7-9
CDR3aa: ASSQERGANPGAETQY; v_gene: TRBV3-1
CDR3aa: SVVGPMDRVGSYEQY; v_gene: TRBV29-1
CDR3aa: ATTGIGAEQY; v_gene: TRBV7-9
CDR3aa: ASSLAAGGPGTQY; v_gene: TRBV7-8
CDR3aa: ASSTQGAISVGELF; v_gene: TRBV27
CDR3aa: ASLEEEAYNEQF; v_gene: TRBV2
CDR3aa: SARGQGLNQPQH; v_gene: TRBV20-1
CDR3aa: ASSVSGQGAGGELF; v_gene: TRBV7-9
CDR3aa: ASSLPGQGWNTEAF; v_gene: TRBV12-3/TRBV12-4
CDR3aa: ASSPTSGRQETQY; v_gene: TRBV7-9
CDR3aa: ASSLGLQGDTQY; v_gene: TRBV4-3
CDR3aa: ASSSRDRDSYEQY; v_gene: TRBV7-9
CDR3aa: ASSARQGLTDTQY; v_gene: TRBV6-1